This paragraph reports one T cell receptor (beta chain). These data originate in a study of blood T cell repertoires in COVID-19. At the level of the study: The United States, Italy and Spain were the sources of the acute and convalescent COVID-19 samples. T cells, B-cell-depleted T cells, or PBMCs supplied cDNA or gDNA.

Looked up from germline, CDR1 is MNHEY and CDR2 is SVGAGI. After removal of 7 bases from V and 0 bases from J, the junction contained 6 bases not matched to a gene. The CDR3 contains 14 residues. Original analysis: Amplification from reference gene primers served as the basis for estimated nucleated cell counts. TCRdb's table, derived via immunoSEQ multiplex PCR, lists solely in-frame clones and lacks some. V and J calls and clone size come straight from that table; D and trimming were deduced from the DNA. The table has about 190,000 clones, approximately 90% seen once. J is TRBJ2-7 and V is TRBV6-5, with TRBD1 identical over 7 bases. The sequencing input was peripheral blood. The source of this sequence is a woman in her thirties or forties who had recovered from COVID-19. The CDR3: CASKQAGGSYEQYF. In DNA, the CDR3 is TGTGCCAGCAAACAGGCAGGGGGCTCCTACGAGCAGTACTTC.